This TCR beta chain was documented in a study of cytotoxic CD8 clonotypes in ibrutinib-treated CLL. Overall study context: Investigators collected response samples after a median roughly 12 months of treatment, range 6 to 36. Sample averages reached about 260,000 productive templates and 85,000 to 100,000 productive rearrangements.

The protocol was immunoSEQ multiplex PCR, while the TCRdb copy is restricted to in-frame clones and leaves out a portion. The table records under 200,000 clones, about 80% of them present only once. Study-wide results and caveats: Public clonotypes showed up rarely, and on treatment they shrank or held steady. Age-matched healthy donor levels were exceeded by baseline clonality, which tracked circulating CD8+ T-cell counts.

Germline V gene lookup returns CDR1 SQVTM and CDR2 ANQGSEA. The J segment lost 5 bases and the V segment lost 4 bases, leaving 13 bases of the junction unmatched. The CDR3 has 15 residues. As regards this clone: Its antigen is still unknown.

Sequencing was performed on PBMCs, taken after 24 months of ibrutinib treatment. The sequence was collected from a human donor with chronic lymphocytic leukemia. This chain connects TRBV29-1 to TRBJ2-7; TRBD1 matches 8 bases. DNA for the CDR3: TGCAGCGTTGCCACGGAACGGACAGGGCTCCACGAGCAGTACTTC. As protein: CSVATERTGLHEQYF.